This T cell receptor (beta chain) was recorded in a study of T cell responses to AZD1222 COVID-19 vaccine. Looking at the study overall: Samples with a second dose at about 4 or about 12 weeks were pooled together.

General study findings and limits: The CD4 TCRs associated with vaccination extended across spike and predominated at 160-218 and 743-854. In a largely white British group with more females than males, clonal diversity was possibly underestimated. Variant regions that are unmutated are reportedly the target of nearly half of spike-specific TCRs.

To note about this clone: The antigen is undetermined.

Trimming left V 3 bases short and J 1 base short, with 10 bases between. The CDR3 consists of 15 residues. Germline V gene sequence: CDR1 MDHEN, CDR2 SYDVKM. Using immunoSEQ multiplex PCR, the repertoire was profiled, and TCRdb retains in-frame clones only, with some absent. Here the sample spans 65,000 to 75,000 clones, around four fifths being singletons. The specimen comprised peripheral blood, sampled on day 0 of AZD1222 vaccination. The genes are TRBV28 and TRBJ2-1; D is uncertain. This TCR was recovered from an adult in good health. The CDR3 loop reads CASSLAAVSYNEQFF. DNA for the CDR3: TGTGCCAGCAGTTTGGCGGCGGTTTCCTACAATGAGCAGTTCTTC. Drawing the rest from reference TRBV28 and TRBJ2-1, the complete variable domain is DVKVTQSSRYLVKRTGEKVFLECVQDMDHENMFWYRQDPGLGLRLIYFSYDVKMKEKGDIPEGYSVSREKKERFSLILESASTNQTSMYLCASSLAAVSYNEQFFGPGTRLTVL.